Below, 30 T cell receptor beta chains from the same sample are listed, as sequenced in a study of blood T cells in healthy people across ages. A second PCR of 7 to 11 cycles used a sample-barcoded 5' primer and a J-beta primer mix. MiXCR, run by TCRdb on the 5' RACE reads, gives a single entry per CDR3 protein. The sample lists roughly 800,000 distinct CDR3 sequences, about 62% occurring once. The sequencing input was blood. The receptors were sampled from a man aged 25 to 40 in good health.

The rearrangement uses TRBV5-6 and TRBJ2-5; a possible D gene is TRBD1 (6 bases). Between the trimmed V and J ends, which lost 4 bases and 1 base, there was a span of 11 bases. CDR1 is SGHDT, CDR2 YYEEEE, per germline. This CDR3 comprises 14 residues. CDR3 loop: CASSLDSTQETQYF. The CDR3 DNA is TGTGCCAGCAGCCTGGACAGCACCCAAGAGACCCAGTACTTC.

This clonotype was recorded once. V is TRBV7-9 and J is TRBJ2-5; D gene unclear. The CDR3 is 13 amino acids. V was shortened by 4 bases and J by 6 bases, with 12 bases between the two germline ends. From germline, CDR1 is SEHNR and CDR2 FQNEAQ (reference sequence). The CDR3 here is CASSSSGGKTQYF. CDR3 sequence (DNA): TGTGCCAGCAGCTCATCGGGTGGAAAGACCCAGTACTTC. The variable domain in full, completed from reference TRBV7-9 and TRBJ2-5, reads DTGVSQNPRHKITKRGQNVTFRCDPISEHNRLYWYRQTLGQGPEFLTYFQNEAQLEKSRLLSDRFSAERPKGSFSTLEIQRTEQGDSAMYLCASSSSGGKTQYFGPGTRLLVL.

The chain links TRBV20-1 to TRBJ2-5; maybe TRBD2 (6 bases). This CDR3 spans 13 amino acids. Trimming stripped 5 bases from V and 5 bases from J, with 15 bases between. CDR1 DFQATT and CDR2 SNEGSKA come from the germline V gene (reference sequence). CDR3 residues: CSAGPGGGETQYF. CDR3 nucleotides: TGCAGTGCTGGCCCCGGGGGTGGGGAGACCCAGTACTTC.

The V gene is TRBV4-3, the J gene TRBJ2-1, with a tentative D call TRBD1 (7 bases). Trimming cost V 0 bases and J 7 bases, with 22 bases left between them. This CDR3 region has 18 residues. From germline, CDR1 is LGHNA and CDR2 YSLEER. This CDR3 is CASSQDHGPVEGANEQFF. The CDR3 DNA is TGCGCCAGCAGCCAAGATCACGGTCCGGTGGAGGGGGCGAATGAGCAGTTCTTC.

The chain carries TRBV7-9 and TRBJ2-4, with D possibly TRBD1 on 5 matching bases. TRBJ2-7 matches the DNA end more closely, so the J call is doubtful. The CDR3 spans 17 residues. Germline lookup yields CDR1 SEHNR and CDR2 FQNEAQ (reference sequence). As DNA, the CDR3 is TGTGCCAGCAGCTTCGTCGGTAAGGGGCCAAGCTCCTACGAGCAGTACTTC. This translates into CASSFVGKGPSSYEQYF.

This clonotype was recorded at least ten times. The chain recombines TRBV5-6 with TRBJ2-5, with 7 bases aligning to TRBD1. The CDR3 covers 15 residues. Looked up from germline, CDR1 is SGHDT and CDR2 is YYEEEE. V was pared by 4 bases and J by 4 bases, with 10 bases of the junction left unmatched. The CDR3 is CASSPTGMAGETQYF. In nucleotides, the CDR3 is TGTGCCAGCAGCCCGACAGGGATGGCAGGAGAGACCCAGTACTTC.

The CDR3 DNA sequence: TGTGCCAGCAGCCCCCTAGGGCGGGGGAGCACAGATACGCAGTATTTT. It specifies CASSPLGRGSTDTQYF. V gene TRBV4-2 combines with J gene TRBJ2-3; TRBD2 matches at 7 bases. The J segment lost 0 bases and the V segment lost 4 bases, leaving 7 bases of the junction unmatched. There are 16 residues in the CDR3. Germline CDR1 reads LGHNA; CDR2 reads YNFKEQ.

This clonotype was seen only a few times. The CDR3 region is CASSPPGLADYNEQFF. For the CDR3, the DNA is TGTGCCAGCAGTCCTCCCGGACTAGCGGACTACAATGAGCAGTTCTTC. The genes are TRBV6-6 and TRBJ2-1; 10 bases agree with TRBD2. The germline V gene has CDR1 MNHNY and CDR2 SVGAGI (reference sequence). Trimming removed 5 bases from V and 3 bases from J; junction bases left unmatched: 7. CDR3 size: 16 residues.

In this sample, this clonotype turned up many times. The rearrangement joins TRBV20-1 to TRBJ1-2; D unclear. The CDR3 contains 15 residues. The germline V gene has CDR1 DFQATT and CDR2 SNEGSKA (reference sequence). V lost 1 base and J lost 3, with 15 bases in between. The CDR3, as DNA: TGCAGTGCTAGAGTCCACGGTATTCTCCACTATGGCTACACCTTC. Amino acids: CSARVHGILHYGYTF.

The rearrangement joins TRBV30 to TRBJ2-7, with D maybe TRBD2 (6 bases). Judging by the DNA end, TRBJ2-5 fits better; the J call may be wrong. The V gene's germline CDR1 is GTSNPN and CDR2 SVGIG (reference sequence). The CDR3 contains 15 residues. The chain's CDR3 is CAWSVGRRGGETQYF. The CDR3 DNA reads TGTGCCTGGAGTGTAGGTAGACGGGGAGGAGAGACCCAGTACTTC.

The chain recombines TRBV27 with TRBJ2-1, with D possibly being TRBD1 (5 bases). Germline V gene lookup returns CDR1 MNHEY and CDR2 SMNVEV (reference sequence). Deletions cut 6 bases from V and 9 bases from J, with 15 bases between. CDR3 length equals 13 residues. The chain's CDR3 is CASRLGVVGEQFF. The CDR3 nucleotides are TGTGCCAGCAGGCTAGGGGTAGTGGGTGAGCAGTTCTTC.

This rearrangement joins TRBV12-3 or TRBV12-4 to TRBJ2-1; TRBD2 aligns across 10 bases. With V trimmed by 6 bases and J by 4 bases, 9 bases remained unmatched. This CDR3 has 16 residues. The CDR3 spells CASSALTSGAYNEQFF. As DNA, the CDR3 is TGTGCCAGCAGCGCCCTTACTAGCGGGGCTTACAATGAGCAGTTCTTC.

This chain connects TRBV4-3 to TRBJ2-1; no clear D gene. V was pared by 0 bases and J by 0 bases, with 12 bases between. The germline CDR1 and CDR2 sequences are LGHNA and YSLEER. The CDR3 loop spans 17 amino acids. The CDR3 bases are TGCGCCAGCAGCCAAGAGGGCGGCCTAAGCTCCTACAATGAGCAGTTCTTC. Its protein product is CASSQEGGLSSYNEQFF.

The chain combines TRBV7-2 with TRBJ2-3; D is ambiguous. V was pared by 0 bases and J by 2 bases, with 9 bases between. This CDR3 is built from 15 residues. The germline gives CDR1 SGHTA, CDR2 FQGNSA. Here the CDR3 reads CASSLAASITDTQYF. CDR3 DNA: TGTGCCAGCAGCTTAGCCGCCTCAATCACAGATACGCAGTATTTT.

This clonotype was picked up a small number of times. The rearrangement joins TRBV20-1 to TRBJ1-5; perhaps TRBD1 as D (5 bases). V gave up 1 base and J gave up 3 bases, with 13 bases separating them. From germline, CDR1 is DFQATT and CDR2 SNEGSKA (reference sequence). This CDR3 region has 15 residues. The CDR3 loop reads CSARVSGLINQPQHF. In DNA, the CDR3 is TGCAGTGCTAGAGTATCGGGACTCATCAATCAGCCCCAGCATTTT.

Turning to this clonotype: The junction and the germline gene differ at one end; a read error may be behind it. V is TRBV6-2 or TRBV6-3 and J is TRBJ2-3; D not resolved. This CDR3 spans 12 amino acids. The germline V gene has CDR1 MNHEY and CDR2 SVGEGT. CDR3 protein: CASSYGADAQYF. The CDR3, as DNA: TGTGCCAGTAGTTACGGCGCAGATGCGCAGTATTTT.

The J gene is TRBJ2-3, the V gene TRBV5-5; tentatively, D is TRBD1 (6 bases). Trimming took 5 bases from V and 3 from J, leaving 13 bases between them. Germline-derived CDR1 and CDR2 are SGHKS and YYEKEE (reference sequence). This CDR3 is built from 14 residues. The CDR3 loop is CASRPSQGTDTQYF. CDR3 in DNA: TGTGCCAGCAGACCGAGTCAGGGGACAGATACGCAGTATTTT.

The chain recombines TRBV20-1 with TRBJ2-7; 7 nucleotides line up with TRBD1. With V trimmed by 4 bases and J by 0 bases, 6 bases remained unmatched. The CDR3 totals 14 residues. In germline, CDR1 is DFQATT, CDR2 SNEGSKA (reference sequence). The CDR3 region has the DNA TGCAGTGCTATAGGGACAGATAGCTCCTACGAGCAGTACTTC. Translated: CSAIGTDSSYEQYF.

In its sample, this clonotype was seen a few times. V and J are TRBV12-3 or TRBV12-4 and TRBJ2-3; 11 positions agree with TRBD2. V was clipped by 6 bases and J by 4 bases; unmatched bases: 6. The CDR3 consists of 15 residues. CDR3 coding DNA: TGTGCCAGCAGGCCTACTAGCGGGAGTGCAGATACGCAGTATTTT. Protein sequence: CASRPTSGSADTQYF.

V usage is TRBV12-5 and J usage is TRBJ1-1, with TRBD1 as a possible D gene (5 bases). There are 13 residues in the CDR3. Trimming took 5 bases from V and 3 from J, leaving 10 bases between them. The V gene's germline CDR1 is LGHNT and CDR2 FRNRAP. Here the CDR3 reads CASGPRGDTEAFF. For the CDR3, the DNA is TGTGCTAGTGGTCCCCGGGGGGACACTGAAGCTTTCTTT.

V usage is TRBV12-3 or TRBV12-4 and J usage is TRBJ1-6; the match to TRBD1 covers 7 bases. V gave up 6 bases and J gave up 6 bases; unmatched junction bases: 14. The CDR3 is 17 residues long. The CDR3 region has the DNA TGTGCCAGCAGAGATCCTAAGAACACAGGGGTTAATTCACCCCTCCACTTT. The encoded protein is CASRDPKNTGVNSPLHF.

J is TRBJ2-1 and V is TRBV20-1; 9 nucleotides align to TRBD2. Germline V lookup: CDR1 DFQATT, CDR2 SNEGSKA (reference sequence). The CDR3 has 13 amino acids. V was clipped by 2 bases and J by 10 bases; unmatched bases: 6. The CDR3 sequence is CSARLAGRSEQFF. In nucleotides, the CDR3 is TGCAGTGCTAGACTAGCGGGGCGTTCGGAGCAGTTCTTC.

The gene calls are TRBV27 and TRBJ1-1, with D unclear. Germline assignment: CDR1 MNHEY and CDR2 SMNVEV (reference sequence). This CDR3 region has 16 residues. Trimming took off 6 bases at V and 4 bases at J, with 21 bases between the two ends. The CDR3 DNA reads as TGTGCCAGCAGCCGGGGAACATCCCCCTCGTTCACTGAAGCTTTCTTT. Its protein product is CASSRGTSPSFTEAFF.

CDR3 residues: CASSSRDRGSREQYF. CDR3 DNA sequence: TGTGCCAGCAGCTCCAGGGACAGGGGATCCCGCGAGCAGTACTTC. This sequence joins TRBV7-9 and TRBJ2-7, with 10 bases matching TRBD1. Germline CDR1 is SEHNR and CDR2 is FQNEAQ (reference sequence). The V segment lost 4 bases and the J segment 6 bases; nucleotides outside the gene matches: 9. The CDR3 runs 15 residues.

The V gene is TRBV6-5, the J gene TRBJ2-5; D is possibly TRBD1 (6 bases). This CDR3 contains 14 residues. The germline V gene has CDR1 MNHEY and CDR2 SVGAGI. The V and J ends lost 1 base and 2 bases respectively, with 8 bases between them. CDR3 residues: CASSYYRAQETQYF. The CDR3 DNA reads TGTGCCAGCAGTTACTACAGGGCACAAGAGACCCAGTACTTC.

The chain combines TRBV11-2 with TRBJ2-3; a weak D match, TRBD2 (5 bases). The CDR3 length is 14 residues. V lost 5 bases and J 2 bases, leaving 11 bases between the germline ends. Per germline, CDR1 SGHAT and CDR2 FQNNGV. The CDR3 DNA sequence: TGTGCCAGCAGCGCTAATCTAGCCACAGATACGCAGTATTTT. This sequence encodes CASSANLATDTQYF. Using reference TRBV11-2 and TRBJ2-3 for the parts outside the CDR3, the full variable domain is EAGVAQSPRYKIIEKRQSVAFWCNPISGHATLYWYQQILGQGPKLLIQFQNNGVVDDSQLPKDRFSAERLKGVDSTLKIQPAKLEDSAVYLCASSANLATDTQYFGPGTRLTVL.

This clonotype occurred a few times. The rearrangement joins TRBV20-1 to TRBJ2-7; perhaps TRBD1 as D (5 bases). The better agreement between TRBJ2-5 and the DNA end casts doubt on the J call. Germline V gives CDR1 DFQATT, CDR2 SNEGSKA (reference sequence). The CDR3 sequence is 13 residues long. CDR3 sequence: CSALADSAWTQYF. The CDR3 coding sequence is TGCAGTGCCCTCGCCGACAGTGCTTGGACCCAGTACTTC.

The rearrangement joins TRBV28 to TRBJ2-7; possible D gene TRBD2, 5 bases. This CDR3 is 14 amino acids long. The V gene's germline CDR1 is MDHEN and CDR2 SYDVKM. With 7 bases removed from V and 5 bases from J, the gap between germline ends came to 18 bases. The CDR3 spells CASTLAPERDEQYF. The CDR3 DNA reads TGTGCCAGCACCCTTGCCCCAGAGAGGGACGAGCAGTACTTC. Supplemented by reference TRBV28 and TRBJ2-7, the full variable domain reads DVKVTQSSRYLVKRTGEKVFLECVQDMDHENMFWYRQDPGLGLRLIYFSYDVKMKEKGDIPEGYSVSREKKERFSLILESASTNQTSMYLCASTLAPERDEQYFGPGTRLTVT.

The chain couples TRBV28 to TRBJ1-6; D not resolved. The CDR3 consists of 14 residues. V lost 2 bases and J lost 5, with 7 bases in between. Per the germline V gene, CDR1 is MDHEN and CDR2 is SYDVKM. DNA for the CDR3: TGTGCCAGCAGTTTAGACGGGAATAATTCACCCCTCCACTTT. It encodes CASSLDGNNSPLHF. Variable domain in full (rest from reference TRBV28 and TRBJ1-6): DVKVTQSSRYLVKRTGEKVFLECVQDMDHENMFWYRQDPGLGLRLIYFSYDVKMKEKGDIPEGYSVSREKKERFSLILESASTNQTSMYLCASSLDGNNSPLHFGNGTRLTVT.

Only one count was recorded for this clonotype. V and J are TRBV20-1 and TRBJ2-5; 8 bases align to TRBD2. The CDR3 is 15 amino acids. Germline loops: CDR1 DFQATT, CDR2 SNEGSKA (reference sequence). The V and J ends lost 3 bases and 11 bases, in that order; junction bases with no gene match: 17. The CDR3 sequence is CSARDHRAGVGEQYF. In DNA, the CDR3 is TGCAGTGCTAGGGACCACCGAGCGGGAGTCGGGGAGCAGTACTTC.